Below, one TCR beta chain is given with its context. The target antigen is unknown. MiXCR, run by TCRdb on the RT-PCR reads, gives a single entry per CDR3 protein. This repertoire shows 500,000 or so distinct CDR3 sequences, approximately 11% found once; its top ten account for roughly 12%. The record originates from a study of response to subunit inactivated influenza vaccine. Points from the study as a whole: A suggestion made by the authors is that each seasonal influenza vaccination recruits few new T cells.

The CDR3 has 14 amino acids. Trimming cost V 5 bases and J 2 bases; bases outside gene matches: 2. Germline CDR1 DFQATT, CDR2 SNEGSKA (reference sequence). The chain couples TRBV20-1 to TRBJ2-2, with 10 nucleotides matching TRBD2. This TCR was recovered from a man between 45 and 60 years old who received an inactivated influenza vaccine. Material: PBMCs from blood, obtained 35 to 45 days after vaccination. CDR3 protein: CSASSGGNTGELFF. In nucleotides, the CDR3 is TGCAGTGCTTCTAGCGGGGGAAACACCGGGGAGCTGTTTTTT.